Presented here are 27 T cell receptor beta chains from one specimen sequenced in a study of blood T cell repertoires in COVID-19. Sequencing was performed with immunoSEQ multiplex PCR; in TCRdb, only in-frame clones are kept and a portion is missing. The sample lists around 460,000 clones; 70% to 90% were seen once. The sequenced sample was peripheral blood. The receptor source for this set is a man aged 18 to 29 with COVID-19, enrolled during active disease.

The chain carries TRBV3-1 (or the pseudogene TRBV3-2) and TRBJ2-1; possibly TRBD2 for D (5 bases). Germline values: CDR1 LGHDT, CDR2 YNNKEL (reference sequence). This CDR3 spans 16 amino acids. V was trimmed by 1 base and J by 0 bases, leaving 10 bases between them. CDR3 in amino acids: CASSQVQGGSYNEQFF. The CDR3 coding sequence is TGTGCCAGCAGCCAAGTTCAAGGAGGCTCCTACAATGAGCAGTTCTTC.

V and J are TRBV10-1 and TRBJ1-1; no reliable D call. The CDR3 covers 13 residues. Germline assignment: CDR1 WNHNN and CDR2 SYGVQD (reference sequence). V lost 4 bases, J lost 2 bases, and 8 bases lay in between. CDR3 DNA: TGCGCCAGCAGTGCCACAGAAAACACTGAAGCTTTCTTT. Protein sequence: CASSATENTEAFF.

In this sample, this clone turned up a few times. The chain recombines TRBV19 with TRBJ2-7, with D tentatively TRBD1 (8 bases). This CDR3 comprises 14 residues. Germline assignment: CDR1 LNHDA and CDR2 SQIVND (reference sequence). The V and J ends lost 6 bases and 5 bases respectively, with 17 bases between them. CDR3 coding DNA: TGTGCCAGTAGGCACACAGGGGGAGGGAACGAGCAGTACTTC. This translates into CASRHTGGGNEQYF.

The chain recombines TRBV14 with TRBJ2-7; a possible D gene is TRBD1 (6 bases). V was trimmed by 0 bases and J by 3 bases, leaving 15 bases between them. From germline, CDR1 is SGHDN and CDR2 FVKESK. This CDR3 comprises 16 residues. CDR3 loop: CASSQDPMRQVYEQYF. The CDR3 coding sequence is TGTGCCAGCAGCCAAGATCCAATGCGACAGGTCTACGAGCAGTACTTC.

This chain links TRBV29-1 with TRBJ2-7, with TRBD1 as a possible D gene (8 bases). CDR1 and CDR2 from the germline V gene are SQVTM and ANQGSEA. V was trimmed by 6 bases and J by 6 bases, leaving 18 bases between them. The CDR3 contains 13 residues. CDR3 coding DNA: TGCAGCGTAGGGACAGGAGGCGGGGGCGAGCAGTACTTC. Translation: CSVGTGGGGEQYF.

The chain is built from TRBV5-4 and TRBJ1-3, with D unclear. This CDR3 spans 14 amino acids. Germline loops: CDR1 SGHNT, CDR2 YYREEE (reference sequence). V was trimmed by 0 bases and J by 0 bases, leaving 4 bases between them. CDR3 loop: CASSLASSGNTIYF. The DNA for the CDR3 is TGTGCCAGCAGCTTGGCGTCCTCTGGAAACACCATATATTTT. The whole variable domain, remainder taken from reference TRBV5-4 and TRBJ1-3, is ETGVTQSPTHLIKTRGQQVTLRCSSQSGHNTVSWYQQALGQGPQFIFQYYREEENGRGNFPPRFSGLQFPNYSSELNVNALELDDSALYLCASSLASSGNTIYFGEGSWLTVV.

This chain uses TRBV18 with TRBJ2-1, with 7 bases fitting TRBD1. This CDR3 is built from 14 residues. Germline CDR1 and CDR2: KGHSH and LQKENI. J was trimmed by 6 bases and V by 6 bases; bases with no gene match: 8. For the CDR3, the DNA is TGTGCCAGCTCTTGGATCCGGGACAGCAATGAGCAGTTCTTC. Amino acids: CASSWIRDSNEQFF.

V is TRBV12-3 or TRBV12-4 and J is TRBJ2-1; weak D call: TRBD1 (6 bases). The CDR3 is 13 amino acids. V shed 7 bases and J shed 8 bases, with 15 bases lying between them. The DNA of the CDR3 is TGTGCCAGCAAGCAGGGGCGGGCGGATGAGCAGTTCTTC. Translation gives CASKQGRADEQFF.

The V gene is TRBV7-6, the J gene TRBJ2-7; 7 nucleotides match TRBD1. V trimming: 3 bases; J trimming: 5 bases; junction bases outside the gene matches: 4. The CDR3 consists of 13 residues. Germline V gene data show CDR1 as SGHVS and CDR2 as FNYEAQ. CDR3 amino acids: CASSFTGAHEQYF. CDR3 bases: TGTGCCAGCAGCTTCACAGGGGCCCACGAGCAGTACTTC.

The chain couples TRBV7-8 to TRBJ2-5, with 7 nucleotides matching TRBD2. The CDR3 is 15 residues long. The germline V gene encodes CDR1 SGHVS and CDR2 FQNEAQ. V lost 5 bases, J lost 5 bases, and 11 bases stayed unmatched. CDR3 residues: CASSLGSPGGETQYF. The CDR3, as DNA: TGTGCCAGCAGCCTAGGAAGCCCCGGGGGGGAGACCCAGTACTTC.

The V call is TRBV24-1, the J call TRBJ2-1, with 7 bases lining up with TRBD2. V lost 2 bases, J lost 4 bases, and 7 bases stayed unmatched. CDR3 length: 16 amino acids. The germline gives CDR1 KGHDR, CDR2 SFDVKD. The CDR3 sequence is CATSDSNGRGYNEQFF. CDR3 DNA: TGTGCCACCAGTGATTCCAACGGGCGGGGGTACAATGAGCAGTTCTTC.

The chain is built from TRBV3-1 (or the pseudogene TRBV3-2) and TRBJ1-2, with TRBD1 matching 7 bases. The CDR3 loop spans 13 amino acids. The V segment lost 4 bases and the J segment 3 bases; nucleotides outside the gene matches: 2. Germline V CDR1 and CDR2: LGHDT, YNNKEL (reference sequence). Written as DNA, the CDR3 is TGTGCCAGCAGCCGGGGACAGTACTATGGCTACACCTTC. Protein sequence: CASSRGQYYGYTF.

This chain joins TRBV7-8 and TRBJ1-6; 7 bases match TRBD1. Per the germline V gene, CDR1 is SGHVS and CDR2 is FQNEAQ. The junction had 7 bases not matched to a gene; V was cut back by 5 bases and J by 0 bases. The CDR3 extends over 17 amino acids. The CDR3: CASSPGDSFSYNSPLHF. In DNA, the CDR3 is TGTGCCAGCAGCCCCGGGGACAGTTTCTCCTATAATTCACCCCTCCACTTT.

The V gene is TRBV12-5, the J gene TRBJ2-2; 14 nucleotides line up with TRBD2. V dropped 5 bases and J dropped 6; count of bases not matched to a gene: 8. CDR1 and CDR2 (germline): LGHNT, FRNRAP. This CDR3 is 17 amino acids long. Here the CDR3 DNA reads TGTGCTAGTGGTCCCGGGACTAGCGGGAGAGGAGCCGGGGAGCTGTTTTTT. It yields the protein CASGPGTSGRGAGELFF.

DNA for the CDR3: TGTGCCAGCAGCCAAGACCGGGGTTTCACCGGGGAGCTGTTTTTT. The encoded protein is CASSQDRGFTGELFF. V is TRBV3-1 (or the pseudogene TRBV3-2) and J is TRBJ2-2; D perhaps matches TRBD2 (5 bases). This CDR3 comprises 15 residues. CDR1 is LGHDT, CDR2 YNNKEL, per germline (reference sequence). Trimming took off 0 bases at V and 4 bases at J, with 9 bases between the two ends.

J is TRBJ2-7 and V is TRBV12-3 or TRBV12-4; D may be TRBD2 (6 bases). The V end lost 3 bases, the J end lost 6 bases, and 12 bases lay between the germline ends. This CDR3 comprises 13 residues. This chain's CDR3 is CASSFLLAGEQYF. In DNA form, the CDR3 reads TGTGCCAGCAGTTTTTTACTAGCTGGCGAGCAGTACTTC.

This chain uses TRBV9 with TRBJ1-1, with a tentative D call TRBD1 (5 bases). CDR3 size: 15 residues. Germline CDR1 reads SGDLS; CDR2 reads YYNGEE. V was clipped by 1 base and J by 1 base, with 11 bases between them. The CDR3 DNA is TGTGCCAGCAGCGTATTATCTGGGGCGAACACTGAAGCTTTCTTT. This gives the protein CASSVLSGANTEAFF.

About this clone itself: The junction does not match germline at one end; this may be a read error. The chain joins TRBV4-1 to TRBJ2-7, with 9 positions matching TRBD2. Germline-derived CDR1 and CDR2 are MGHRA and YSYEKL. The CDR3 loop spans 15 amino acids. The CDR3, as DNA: TGCGCCAGCAGCCAAATAGCGGGAGAGTCCTACAAGCAGTACTTC. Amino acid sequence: CASSQIAGESYKQYF.

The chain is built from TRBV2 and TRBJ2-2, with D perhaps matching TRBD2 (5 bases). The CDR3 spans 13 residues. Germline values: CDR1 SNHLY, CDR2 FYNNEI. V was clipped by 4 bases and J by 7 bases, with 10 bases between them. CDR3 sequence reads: CASSGTGIGELFF. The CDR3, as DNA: TGTGCCAGCAGTGGGACGGGAATCGGGGAGCTGTTTTTT.

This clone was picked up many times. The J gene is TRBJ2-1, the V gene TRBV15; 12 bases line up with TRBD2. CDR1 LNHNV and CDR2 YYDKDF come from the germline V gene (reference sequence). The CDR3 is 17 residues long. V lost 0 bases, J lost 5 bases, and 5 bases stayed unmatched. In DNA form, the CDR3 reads TGTGCCACCAGCAGAGATCGGCTAGCGGGAGGGAACAATGAGCAGTTCTTC. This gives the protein CATSRDRLAGGNNEQFF.

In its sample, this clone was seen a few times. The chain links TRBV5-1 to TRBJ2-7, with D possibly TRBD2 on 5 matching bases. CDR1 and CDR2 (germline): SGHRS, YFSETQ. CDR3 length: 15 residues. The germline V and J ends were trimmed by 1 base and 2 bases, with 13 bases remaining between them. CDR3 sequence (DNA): TGCGCCAGCAGCTTGCTTTTGGGAGACACCTACGAGCAGTACTTC. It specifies CASSLLLGDTYEQYF.

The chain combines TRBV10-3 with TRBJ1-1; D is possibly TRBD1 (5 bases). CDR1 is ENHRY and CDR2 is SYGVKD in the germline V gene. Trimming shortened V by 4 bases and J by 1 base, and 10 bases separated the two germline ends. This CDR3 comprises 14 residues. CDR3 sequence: CAISGTGQNTEAFF. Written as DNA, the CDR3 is TGTGCCATCAGTGGAACCGGACAGAACACTGAAGCTTTCTTT.

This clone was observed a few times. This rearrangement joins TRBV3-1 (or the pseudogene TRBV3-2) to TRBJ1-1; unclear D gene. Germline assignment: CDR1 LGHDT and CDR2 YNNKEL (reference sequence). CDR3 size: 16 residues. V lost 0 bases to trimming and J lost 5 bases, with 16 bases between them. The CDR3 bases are TGTGCCAGCAGCCAAGATACGGCGAGGTTCTGGACTGAAGCTTTCTTT. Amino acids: CASSQDTARFWTEAFF.

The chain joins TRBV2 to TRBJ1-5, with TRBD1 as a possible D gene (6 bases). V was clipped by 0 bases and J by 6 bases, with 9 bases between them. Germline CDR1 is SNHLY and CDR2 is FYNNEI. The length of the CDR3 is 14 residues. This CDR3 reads CASSEARGPQPQHF. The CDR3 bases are TGTGCCAGCAGTGAAGCGCGGGGGCCTCAGCCCCAGCATTTT. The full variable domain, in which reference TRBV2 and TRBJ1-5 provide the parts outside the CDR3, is EPEVTQTPSHQVTQMGQEVILRCVPISNHLYFYWYRQILGQKVEFLVSFYNNEISEKSEIFDDQFSVERPDGSNFTLKIRSTKLEDSAMYFCASSEARGPQPQHFGDGTRLSIL.

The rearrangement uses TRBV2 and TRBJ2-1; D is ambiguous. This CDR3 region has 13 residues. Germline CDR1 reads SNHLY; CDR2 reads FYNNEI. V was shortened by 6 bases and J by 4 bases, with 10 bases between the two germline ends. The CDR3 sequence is CASSPPLYNEQFF. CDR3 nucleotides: TGTGCCAGCAGCCCCCCCCTATACAATGAGCAGTTCTTC. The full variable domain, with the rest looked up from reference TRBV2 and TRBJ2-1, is EPEVTQTPSHQVTQMGQEVILRCVPISNHLYFYWYRQILGQKVEFLVSFYNNEISEKSEIFDDQFSVERPDGSNFTLKIRSTKLEDSAMYFCASSPPLYNEQFFGPGTRLTVL.

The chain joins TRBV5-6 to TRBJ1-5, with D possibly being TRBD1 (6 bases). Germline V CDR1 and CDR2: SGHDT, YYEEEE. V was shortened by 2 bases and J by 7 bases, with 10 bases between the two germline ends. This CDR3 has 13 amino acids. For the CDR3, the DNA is TGTGCCAGCAGCTTCACAGGGAGACAGCCCCAGCATTTT. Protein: CASSFTGRQPQHF. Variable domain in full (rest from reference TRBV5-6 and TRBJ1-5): DAGVTQSPTHLIKTRGQQVTLRCSPKSGHDTVSWYQQALGQGPQFIFQYYEEEERQRGNFPDRFSGHQFPNYSSELNVNALLLGDSALYLCASSFTGRQPQHFGDGTRLSIL.

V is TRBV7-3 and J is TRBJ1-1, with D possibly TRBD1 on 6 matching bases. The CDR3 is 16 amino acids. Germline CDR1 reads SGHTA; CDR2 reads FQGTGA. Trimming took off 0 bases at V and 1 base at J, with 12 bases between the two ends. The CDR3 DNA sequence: TGTGCCAGCAGCTTAACTCCGGGACACCCGAACACTGAAGCTTTCTTT. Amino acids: CASSLTPGHPNTEAFF.